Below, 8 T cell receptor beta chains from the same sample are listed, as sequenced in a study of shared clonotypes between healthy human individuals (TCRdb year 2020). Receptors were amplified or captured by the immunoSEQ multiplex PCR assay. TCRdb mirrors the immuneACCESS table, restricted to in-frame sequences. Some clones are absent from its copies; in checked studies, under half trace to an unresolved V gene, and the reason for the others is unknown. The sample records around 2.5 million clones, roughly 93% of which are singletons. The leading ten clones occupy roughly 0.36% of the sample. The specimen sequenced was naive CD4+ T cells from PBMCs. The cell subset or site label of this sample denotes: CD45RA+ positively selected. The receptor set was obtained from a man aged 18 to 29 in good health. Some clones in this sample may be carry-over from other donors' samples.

DNA for the CDR3: TGTGCCATCAGTGGTGGGACAGCGGCAACTAATGAAAAACTGTTTTTT. It specifies CAISGGTAATNEKLFF. The chain couples TRBV10-3 to TRBJ1-4; 7 nucleotides line up with TRBD1. V lost 4 bases, J lost 0 bases, and 5 bases stayed unmatched. This CDR3 is 16 amino acids long. CDR1 and CDR2 from the germline V gene are ENHRY and SYGVKD.

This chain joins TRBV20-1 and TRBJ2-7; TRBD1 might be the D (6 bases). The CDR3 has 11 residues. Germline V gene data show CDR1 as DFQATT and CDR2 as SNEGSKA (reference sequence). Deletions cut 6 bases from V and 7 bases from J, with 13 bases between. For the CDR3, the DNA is TGCAGTGCGAGGACAGTCGGAGAGCAGTACTTC. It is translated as CSARTVGEQYF.

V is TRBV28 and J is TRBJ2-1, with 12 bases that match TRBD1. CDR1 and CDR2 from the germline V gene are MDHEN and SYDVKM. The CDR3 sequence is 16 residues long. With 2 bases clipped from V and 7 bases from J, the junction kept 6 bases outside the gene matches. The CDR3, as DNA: TGTGCCAGCAGTTTAGTTGGGACAGGGGGCTTAAATGAGCAGTTCTTC. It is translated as CASSLVGTGGLNEQFF. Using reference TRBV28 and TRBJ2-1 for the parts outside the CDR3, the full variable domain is DVKVTQSSRYLVKRTGEKVFLECVQDMDHENMFWYRQDPGLGLRLIYFSYDVKMKEKGDIPEGYSVSREKKERFSLILESASTNQTSMYLCASSLVGTGGLNEQFFGPGTRLTVL.

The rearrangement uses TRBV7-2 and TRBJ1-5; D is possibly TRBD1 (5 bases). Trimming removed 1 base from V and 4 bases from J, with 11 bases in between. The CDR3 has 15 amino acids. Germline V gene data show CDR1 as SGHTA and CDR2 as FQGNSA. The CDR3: CASSLVWQGNQPQHF. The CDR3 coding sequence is TGTGCCAGCAGCTTAGTGTGGCAGGGTAATCAGCCCCAGCATTTT. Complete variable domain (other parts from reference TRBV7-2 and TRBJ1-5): GAGVSQSPSNKVTEKGKDVELRCDPISGHTALYWYRQSLGQGLEFLIYFQGNSAPDKSGLPSDRFSAERTGGSVSTLTIQRTQQEDSAVYLCASSLVWQGNQPQHFGDGTRLSIL.

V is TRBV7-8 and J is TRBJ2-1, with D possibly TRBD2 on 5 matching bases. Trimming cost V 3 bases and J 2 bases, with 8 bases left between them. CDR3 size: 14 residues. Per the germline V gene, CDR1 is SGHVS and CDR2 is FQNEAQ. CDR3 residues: CASSFSATYNEQFF. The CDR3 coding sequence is TGTGCCAGCAGCTTTAGCGCCACCTACAATGAGCAGTTCTTC.

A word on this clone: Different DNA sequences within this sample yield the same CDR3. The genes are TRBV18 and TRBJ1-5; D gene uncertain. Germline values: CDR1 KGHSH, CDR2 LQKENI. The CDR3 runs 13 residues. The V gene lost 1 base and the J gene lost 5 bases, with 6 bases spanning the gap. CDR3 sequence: CASSPLEDQPQHF. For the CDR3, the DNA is TGTGCCAGCTCACCACTTGAGGATCAGCCCCAGCATTTT.

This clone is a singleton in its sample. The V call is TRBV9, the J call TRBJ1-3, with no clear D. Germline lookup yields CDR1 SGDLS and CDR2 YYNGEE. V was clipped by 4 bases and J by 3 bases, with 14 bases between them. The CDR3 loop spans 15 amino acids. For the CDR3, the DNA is TGTGCCAGCAGCCCTCGGGTCCTCCTTGGAAACACCATATATTTT. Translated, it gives CASSPRVLLGNTIYF.

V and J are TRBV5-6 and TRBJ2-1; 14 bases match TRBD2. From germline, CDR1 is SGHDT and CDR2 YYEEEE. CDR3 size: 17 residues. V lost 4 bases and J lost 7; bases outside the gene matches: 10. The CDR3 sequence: CASSLRLAGGPRNEQFF. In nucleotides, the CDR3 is TGTGCCAGCAGCCTCCGACTAGCGGGAGGGCCGCGGAATGAGCAGTTCTTC.